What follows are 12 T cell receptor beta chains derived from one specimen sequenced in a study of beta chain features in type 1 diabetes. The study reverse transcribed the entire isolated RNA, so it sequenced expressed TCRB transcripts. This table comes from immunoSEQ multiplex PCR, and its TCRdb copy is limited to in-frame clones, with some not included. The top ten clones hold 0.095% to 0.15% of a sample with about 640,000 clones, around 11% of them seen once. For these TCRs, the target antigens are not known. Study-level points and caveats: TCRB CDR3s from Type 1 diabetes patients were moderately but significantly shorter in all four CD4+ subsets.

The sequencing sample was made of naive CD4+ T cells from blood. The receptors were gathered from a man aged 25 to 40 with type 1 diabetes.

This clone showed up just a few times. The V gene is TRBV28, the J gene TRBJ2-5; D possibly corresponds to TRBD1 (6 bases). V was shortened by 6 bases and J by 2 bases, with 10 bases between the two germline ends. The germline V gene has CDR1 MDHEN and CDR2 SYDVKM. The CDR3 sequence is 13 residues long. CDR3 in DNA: TGTGCCAGCAGCGGGACATCGCAAGAGACCCAGTACTTC. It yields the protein CASSGTSQETQYF.

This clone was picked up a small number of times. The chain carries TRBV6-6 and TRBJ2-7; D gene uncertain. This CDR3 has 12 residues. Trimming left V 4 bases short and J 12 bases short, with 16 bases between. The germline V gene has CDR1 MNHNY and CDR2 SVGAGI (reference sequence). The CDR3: CASSSQGKSSYF. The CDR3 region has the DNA TGTGCCAGCAGTTCCCAAGGGAAGTCTTCGTACTTC.

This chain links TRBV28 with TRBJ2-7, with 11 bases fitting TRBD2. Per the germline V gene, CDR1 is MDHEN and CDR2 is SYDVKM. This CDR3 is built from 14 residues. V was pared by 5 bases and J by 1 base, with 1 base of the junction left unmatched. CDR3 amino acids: CASSLAGGSYEQYF. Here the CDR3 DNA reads TGTGCCAGCAGTCTAGCGGGGGGATCCTACGAGCAGTACTTC.

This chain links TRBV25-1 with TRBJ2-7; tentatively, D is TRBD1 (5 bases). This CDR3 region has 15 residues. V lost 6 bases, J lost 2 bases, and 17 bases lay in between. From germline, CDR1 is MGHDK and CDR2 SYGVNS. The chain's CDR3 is CASSRGTGLTYEQYF. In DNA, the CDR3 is TGTGCCAGCAGCCGAGGAACAGGCCTGACCTACGAGCAGTACTTC.

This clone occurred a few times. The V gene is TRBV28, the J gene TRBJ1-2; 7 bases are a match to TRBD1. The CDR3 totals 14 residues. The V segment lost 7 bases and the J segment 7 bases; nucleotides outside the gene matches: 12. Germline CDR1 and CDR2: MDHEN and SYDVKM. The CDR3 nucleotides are TGTGCCAGCAACAACAGGGGTAGTGTCGGTGGCTACACCTTC. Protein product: CASNNRGSVGGYTF.

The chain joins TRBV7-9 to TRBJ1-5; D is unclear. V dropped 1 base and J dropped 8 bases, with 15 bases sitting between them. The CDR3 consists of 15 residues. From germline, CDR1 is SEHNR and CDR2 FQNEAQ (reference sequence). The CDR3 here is CASSLGQTRTEPQHF. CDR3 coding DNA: TGTGCCAGCAGCTTAGGGCAAACCAGGACGGAGCCCCAGCATTTT.

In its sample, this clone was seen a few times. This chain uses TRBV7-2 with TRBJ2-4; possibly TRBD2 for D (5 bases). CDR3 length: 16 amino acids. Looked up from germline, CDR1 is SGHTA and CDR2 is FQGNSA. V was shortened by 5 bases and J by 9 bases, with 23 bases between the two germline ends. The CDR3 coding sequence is TGTGCCAGCAGCGTCATGGACGGGCTAGCAGGTGGCATTCAGTACTTC. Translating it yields CASSVMDGLAGGIQYF.

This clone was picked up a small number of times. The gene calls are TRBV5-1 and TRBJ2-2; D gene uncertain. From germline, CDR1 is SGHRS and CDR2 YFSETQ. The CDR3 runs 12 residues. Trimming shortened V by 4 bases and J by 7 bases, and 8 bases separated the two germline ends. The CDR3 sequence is CASSIQGGELFF. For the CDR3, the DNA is TGCGCCAGCAGCATACAAGGCGGGGAGCTGTTTTTT.

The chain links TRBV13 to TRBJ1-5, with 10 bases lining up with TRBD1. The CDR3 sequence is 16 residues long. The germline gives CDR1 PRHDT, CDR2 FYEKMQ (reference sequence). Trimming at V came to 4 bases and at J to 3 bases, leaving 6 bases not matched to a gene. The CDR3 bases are TGTGCCAGCAGCTCGCGACAGGGGGCCCCCAATCAGCCCCAGCATTTT. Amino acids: CASSSRQGAPNQPQHF.

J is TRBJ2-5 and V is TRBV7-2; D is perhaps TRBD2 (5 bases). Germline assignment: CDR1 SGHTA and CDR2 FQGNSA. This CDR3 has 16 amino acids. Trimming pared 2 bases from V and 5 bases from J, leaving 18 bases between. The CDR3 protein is CASSLLSRRGGETQYF. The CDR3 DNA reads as TGTGCCAGCAGCTTACTCAGCCGACGGGGTGGTGAGACCCAGTACTTC.

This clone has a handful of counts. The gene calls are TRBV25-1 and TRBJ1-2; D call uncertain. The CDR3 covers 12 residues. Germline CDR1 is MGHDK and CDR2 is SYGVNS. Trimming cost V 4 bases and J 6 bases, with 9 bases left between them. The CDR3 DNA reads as TGTGCCAGCAGTGTCTTCCCCAATGGCTACACCTTC. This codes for CASSVFPNGYTF.

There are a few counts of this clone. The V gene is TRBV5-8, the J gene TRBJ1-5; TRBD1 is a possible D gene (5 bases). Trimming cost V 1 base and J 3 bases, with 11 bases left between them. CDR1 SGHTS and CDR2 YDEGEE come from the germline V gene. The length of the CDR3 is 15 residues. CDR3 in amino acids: CASSLLGLANQPQHF. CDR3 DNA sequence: TGTGCCAGCAGCTTGTTGGGGCTAGCCAATCAGCCCCAGCATTTT. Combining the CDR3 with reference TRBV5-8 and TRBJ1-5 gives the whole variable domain EAGVTQSPTHLIKTRGQQATLRCSPISGHTSVYWYQQALGLGLQFLLWYDEGEERNRGNFPPRFSGRQFPNYSSELNVNALELEDSALYLCASSLLGLANQPQHFGDGTRLSIL.